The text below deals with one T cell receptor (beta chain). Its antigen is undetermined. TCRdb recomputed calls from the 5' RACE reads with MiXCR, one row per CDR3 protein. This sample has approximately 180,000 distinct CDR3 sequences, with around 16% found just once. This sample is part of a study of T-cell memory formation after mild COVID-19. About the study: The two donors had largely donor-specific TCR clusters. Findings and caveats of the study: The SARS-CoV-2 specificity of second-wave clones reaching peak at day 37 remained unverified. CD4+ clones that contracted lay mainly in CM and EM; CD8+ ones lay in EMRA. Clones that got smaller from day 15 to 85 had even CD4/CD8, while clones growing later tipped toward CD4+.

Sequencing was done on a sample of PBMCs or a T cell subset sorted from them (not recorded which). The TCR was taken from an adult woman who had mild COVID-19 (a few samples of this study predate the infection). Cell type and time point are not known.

The CDR3 nucleotides read TGCGCCAGCAGCCAAGATCCCCCGAGGACTAGCGGGGGCCTGAATGAGCAGTTCTTC. Translated: CASSQDPPRTSGGLNEQFF. The V gene is TRBV4-3, the J gene TRBJ2-1; 13 bases are a match to TRBD2. J lost 7 bases, V lost 0 bases, and 12 bases had no gene match. The V gene's germline CDR1 is LGHNA and CDR2 YSLEER. This CDR3 comprises 19 residues.